What follows are 6 T cell receptor beta chains derived from one specimen sequenced in a study of T cell responses to AZD1222 COVID-19 vaccine. Clones were read by immunoSEQ multiplex PCR, and TCRdb kept only the in-frame ones, dropping some. The repertoire holds about 110,000 clones, with approximately 94% as singletons. Sequencing was performed on peripheral blood, taken 28 days after the second AZD1222 dose. Receptor source: an adult who received the AZD1222 COVID-19 vaccine.

This clone has only one observation. This chain uses TRBV13 with TRBJ2-1; 10 bases agree with TRBD2. Germline-derived CDR1 and CDR2 are PRHDT and FYEKMQ (reference sequence). CDR3 length: 15 residues. The V segment lost 1 base and the J segment 7 bases; nucleotides outside the gene matches: 4. The CDR3 DNA is TGTGCCAGCAGCTTAGCTAGCGGGAGCACGAATGAGCAGTTCTTC. Its translation: CASSLASGSTNEQFF.

This chain uses TRBV3-1 (or the pseudogene TRBV3-2) with TRBJ2-5, with 9 bases matching TRBD1. The CDR3 has 13 residues. V lost 6 bases and J lost 2; bases outside the gene matches: 1. Germline CDR1 is LGHDT and CDR2 is YNNKEL (reference sequence). CDR3 DNA sequence: TGTGCCAGCAGTGGACAGGGGCAAGAGACCCAGTACTTC. As protein: CASSGQGQETQYF.

CDR3 sequence: CASSTGNTGELFF. The CDR3 nucleotides are TGTGCCAGCAGCACAGGGAACACCGGGGAGCTGTTTTTT. The chain has TRBV3-1 (or the pseudogene TRBV3-2) and TRBJ2-2, with D perhaps TRBD1 (5 bases). CDR1 and CDR2 (germline): LGHDT, YNNKEL (reference sequence). V lost 5 bases and J lost 1, with 5 bases in between. The CDR3 is made up of 13 amino acids.

The rearrangement joins TRBV5-1 to TRBJ1-4; no firm D call. The CDR3 is made up of 13 amino acids. Germline V gene sequence: CDR1 SGHRS, CDR2 YFSETQ. The V gene lost 4 bases and the J gene lost 8 bases, with 12 bases spanning the gap. The CDR3 DNA sequence: TGCGCCAGCAGCGTAGGTCTCGGGGAAAAACTGTTTTTT. Translating it yields CASSVGLGEKLFF.

CDR3 DNA: TGCGCCAGCAGCCACCCGAGACCCGTTGTCAGCCCTAGGGGCTACACCTTC. Amino acid sequence: CASSHPRPVVSPRGYTF. This chain links TRBV4-1 with TRBJ1-2; D uncertain. The V end lost 3 bases, the J end lost 8 bases, and 25 bases lay between the germline ends. Germline CDR1 reads MGHRA; CDR2 reads YSYEKL. This CDR3 region has 17 residues.

This clone was counted once. This sequence joins TRBV27 and TRBJ1-2; 12 positions match TRBD1. The V and J ends lost 5 bases and 4 bases, in that order; junction bases with no gene match: 11. Germline CDR1 is MNHEY and CDR2 is SMNVEV (reference sequence). The CDR3 has 17 amino acids. The CDR3 sequence: CASSDEGGDRGPYGYTF. DNA for the CDR3: TGTGCCAGCAGTGACGAAGGGGGGGACAGGGGGCCCTATGGCTACACCTTC.